This is a list of T cell receptor beta chains from one sample in a study of blood T cells in healthy people across ages. TCRdb re-analysed the 5' RACE reads in MiXCR, keeping a single row per CDR3 protein. The data contain over 1,200,000 distinct CDR3 sequences, approximately 60% of them singletons. Sequenced sample: blood. The receptors stem from a man between 18 and 35 years old in good health. Each CDR3 is given with its conserved first and last residue. A D gene is named only where the DNA matches it firmly. Part of the rows lack a size; the others show once, few, many or a class for expanded clones.

clone_size | d_call | cdr3_length | j_call | v_call | cdr3_aa | cdr3_nt
NA | NA | 12 | TRBJ2-7 | TRBV25-1 | CADQGEDYEQYF | TGTGCCGATCAGGGGGAGGACTACGAGCAGTACTTC
once | NA | 14 | TRBJ2-1 | TRBV24-1 | CATSDWKGNNEQFF | TGTGCCACCAGTGATTGGAAGGGGAACAATGAGCAGTTCTTC
NA | TRBD2 | 13 | TRBJ2-1 | TRBV29-1 | CSVEVGGVNEQFF | TGCAGCGTTGAAGTCGGGGGGGTCAATGAGCAGTTCTTC
NA | NA | 15 | TRBJ2-7 | TRBV29-1 | CSVIEASSYFYEQYF | TGCAGCGTCATCGAGGCCAGTTCCTACTTTTACGAGCAGTACTTC
NA | TRBD1 | 15 | TRBJ1-6 | TRBV6-6 | CASSYARQGGSPLHF | TGTGCCAGCAGTTACGCTAGACAAGGGGGCTCACCCCTCCACTTT
once | NA | 16 | TRBJ1-2 | TRBV7-8 | CASSLDRDGEYYGYTF | TGTGCCAGCAGCTTGGACCGGGACGGAGAGTACTATGGCTACACCTTC
NA | TRBD1 | 14 | TRBJ2-7 | TRBV18 | CASSQTDRDNEQYF | TGTGCCAGCTCACAAACCGACAGGGACAACGAGCAGTACTTC
few | NA | 12 | TRBJ2-7 | TRBV29-1 | CSAGDGNYEQYF | TGCAGCGCGGGGGACGGAAACTACGAGCAGTACTTC
NA | NA | 13 | TRBJ2-7 | TRBV10-3 | CAIGGSYNYEQYF | TGTGCCATCGGGGGGTCCTACAACTACGAGCAGTACTTC
NA | NA | 12 | TRBJ2-1 | TRBV4-1 | CASSQTSWEQFF | TGCGCCAGTAGCCAAACCTCTTGGGAGCAGTTCTTC
few | NA | 12 | TRBJ2-7 | TRBV12-3/TRBV12-4 | CASSSQSHEQYF | TGTGCCAGCAGTTCCCAAAGTCATGAGCAGTACTTC
NA | NA | 12 | TRBJ2-7 | TRBV7-8 | CASSGDGHEQYF | TGTGCCAGCAGCGGGGACGGCCACGAGCAGTACTTC
NA | NA | 16 | TRBJ1-1 | TRBV7-9 | CASSDRPAGVNTEAFF | TGTGCCAGCTCAGACAGACCAGCAGGAGTGAACACTGAAGCTTTCTTT
few | NA | 15 | TRBJ2-1 | TRBV20-1 | CSARGLESSYNEQFF | TGCAGTGCTAGAGGCCTAGAGAGCTCCTACAATGAGCAGTTCTTC
NA | TRBD1 | 15 | TRBJ2-7 | TRBV15 | CATSLHRTGGYEQYF | TGTGCCACCAGCTTACATAGGACAGGGGGCTACGAGCAGTACTTC
NA | NA | 14 | TRBJ2-3 | TRBV4-2 | CASSQKRGTGTQYF | TGTGCCAGCAGCCAAAAGAGGGGAACCGGGACGCAGTATTTT
few | NA | 15 | TRBJ1-5 | TRBV28 | CASSVDAGPNQPQHF | TGTGCCAGCAGCGTCGACGCAGGTCCAAATCAGCCCCAGCATTTT
NA | NA | 18 | TRBJ2-3 | TRBV4-3 | CASSQRSMTGAVTDTQYF | TGCGCCAGCAGCCAAAGATCTATGACAGGCGCCGTAACAGATACGCAGTATTTT
NA | NA | 13 | TRBJ2-7 | TRBV20-1 | CSAIGGISYEQYF | TGCAGTGCTATAGGGGGAATCTCCTACGAGCAGTACTTC
NA | TRBD1 | 14 | TRBJ1-2 | TRBV12-3/TRBV12-4 | CASSWDRGVRGYTF | TGTGCCAGCAGTTGGGACAGGGGGGTTCGTGGCTACACCTTC
NA | NA | 14 | TRBJ2-1 | TRBV5-1 | CASSLVGLNNEQFF | TGCGCCAGCAGCTTGGTTGGGCTAAACAATGAGCAGTTCTTC
NA | TRBD2 | 14 | TRBJ2-2 | TRBV19 | CASRKTSGGPELFF | TGTGCCAGTAGGAAGACTAGCGGGGGGCCGGAGCTGTTTTTT
NA | TRBD1 | 14 | TRBJ2-3 | TRBV10-3 | CAISGGTGADTQYF | TGTGCCATCAGCGGGGGGACAGGGGCAGATACGCAGTATTTT
NA | NA | 14 | TRBJ2-3 | TRBV5-1 | CASSLGEATDTQYF | TGCGCCAGCAGTTTAGGTGAGGCCACAGATACGCAGTATTTT
few | NA | 16 | TRBJ2-7 | TRBV4-1 | CASSQAHQGLRDEQYF | TGCGCCAGCAGCCAAGCTCATCAGGGGCTTAGGGACGAGCAGTACTTC
NA | TRBD2 | 15 | TRBJ2-1 | TRBV7-9 | CASSFGLAGVDEQFF | TGTGCCAGCAGCTTTGGGCTAGCGGGAGTAGATGAGCAGTTCTTC
NA | NA | 13 | TRBJ2-7 | TRBV11-1 | CASCRQTGYEQYF | TGTGCCAGCTGCAGACAGACCGGTTACGAGCAGTACTTC
few | TRBD1 | 17 | TRBJ2-6 | TRBV9 | CASSVDMRQGVANVLTF | TGTGCCAGCAGCGTAGACATGAGACAGGGAGTGGCCAACGTCCTGACTTTC
NA | NA | 15 | TRBJ2-1 | TRBV6-2/TRBV6-3 | CASSYGGAKVNEQFF | TGTGCCAGCAGTTATGGGGGGGCGAAGGTCAATGAGCAGTTCTTC
NA | NA | 13 | TRBJ1-2 | TRBV2 | CATGQSRNYGYTF | TGTGCCACCGGACAATCTCGGAACTATGGCTACACCTTC
few | NA | 18 | TRBJ2-5 | TRBV24-1 | CATSDSAPVLTYQETQYF | TGTGCCACCAGTGATTCCGCCCCGGTTTTAACGTACCAAGAGACCCAGTACTTC
NA | TRBD2 | 12 | TRBJ2-7 | TRBV29-1 | CSVAGLTYEQYF | TGCAGCGTAGCGGGACTGACCTACGAGCAGTACTTC